Listed here are 19 T cell receptor beta chains from one sample, sequenced in a study of T cell repertoires in cytomegalovirus infection (dated by TCRdb to between 2019 and 2020). Sequencing instrument: Illumina HiSeq 1500. Through fastp at Q25 and MiXCR, TCRdb rebuilt clones from the public reads, retaining in-frame beta chains. Identical CDR3 proteins give one entry, which carries the most common genes and DNA. Present in this sample are around 450,000 distinct CDR3 sequences, approximately 30% of which were seen just once. Approximately 13% of the sample rests with the top ten. Sequencing used PBMCs. These receptors came from a human donor in good health (CMV status not recorded). Some clones in this sample may be carry-over from other donors' samples.

Many counts were recorded for this clonotype. The gene calls are TRBV12-3 or TRBV12-4 and TRBJ2-2; tentatively, D is TRBD1 or TRBD2 (7 bases each). V was pared by 8 bases and J by 0 bases, with 13 bases between. This CDR3 has 15 residues. The CDR3 DNA reads as TGTGCCAGCCAGGGGGGGCAAACGAACACCGGGGAGCTGTTTTTT. It specifies CASQGGQTNTGELFF.

This clonotype was observed at least ten times. The genes are TRBV19 and TRBJ1-1, with D perhaps TRBD1 (5 bases). This CDR3 spans 16 amino acids. Trimming cost V 5 bases and J 0 bases, with 16 bases left between them. Germline V gene data show CDR1 as LNHDA and CDR2 as SQIVND (reference sequence). The CDR3 loop reads CASSVGTGRMNTEAFF. In DNA form, the CDR3 reads TGTGCCAGTAGTGTAGGTACAGGACGGATGAACACTGAAGCTTTCTTT. The full variable domain, completed using reference TRBV19 and TRBJ1-1, is DGGITQSPKYLFRKEGQNVTLSCEQNLNHDAMYWYRQDPGQGLRLIYYSQIVNDFQKGDIAEGYSVSREKKESFPLTVTSAQKNPTAFYLCASSVGTGRMNTEAFFGQGTRLTVV.

This clonotype was counted only a few times. The V gene is TRBV19, the J gene TRBJ2-3; D remains ambiguous. This CDR3 has 13 amino acids. CDR1 and CDR2 (germline): LNHDA, SQIVND (reference sequence). Trimming left V 3 bases short and J 3 bases short, with 7 bases between. The chain's CDR3 is CASSMSDTDTQYF. In DNA form, the CDR3 reads TGTGCCAGTAGTATGTCGGATACAGATACGCAGTATTTT. Using reference TRBV19 and TRBJ2-3 for the parts outside the CDR3, the full variable domain is DGGITQSPKYLFRKEGQNVTLSCEQNLNHDAMYWYRQDPGQGLRLIYYSQIVNDFQKGDIAEGYSVSREKKESFPLTVTSAQKNPTAFYLCASSMSDTDTQYFGPGTRLTVL.

This clonotype was seen many times. The V gene is TRBV12-3 or TRBV12-4, the J gene TRBJ1-1; D gene ambiguous. V lost 7 bases and J lost 0, with 9 bases in between. The CDR3 runs 13 residues. CDR3 in amino acids: CASISVLNTEAFF. The CDR3 nucleotides are TGTGCCAGCATTTCAGTGTTGAACACTGAAGCTTTCTTT.

This clonotype has at least ten counts. The chain couples TRBV6-1 to TRBJ1-1, with D maybe TRBD1 (5 bases). V was trimmed by 0 bases and J by 1 base, leaving 9 bases between them. This CDR3 is 15 amino acids long. Germline loops: CDR1 MNHNS, CDR2 SASEGT. This chain's CDR3 is CASSEAWGGNTEAFF. The CDR3, as DNA: TGTGCCAGCAGTGAAGCATGGGGGGGGAACACTGAAGCTTTCTTT.

The chain employs TRBV7-2 and TRBJ1-2; 7 bases agree with TRBD1. Germline CDR1 SGHTA, CDR2 FQGNSA. The CDR3 totals 15 residues. V gave up 5 bases and J gave up 0 bases; unmatched junction bases: 6. CDR3 DNA sequence: TGTGCCAGCAGCCCACAGGGGAGGGCTAACTATGGCTACACCTTC. Protein sequence: CASSPQGRANYGYTF.

This clonotype appeared many times. V usage is TRBV7-2 and J usage is TRBJ1-1; weak D call: TRBD1 (5 bases). Germline V gene sequence: CDR1 SGHTA, CDR2 FQGNSA. V was clipped by 5 bases and J by 0 bases, with 16 bases between them. The CDR3 runs 16 residues. The CDR3 protein is CASSLHATVMNTEAFF. The CDR3, as DNA: TGTGCCAGCAGCCTACATGCGACAGTCATGAACACTGAAGCTTTCTTT.

J is TRBJ2-1 and V is TRBV27; D gene uncertain. Trimming removed 5 bases at V and 0 bases at J, with 14 bases between. CDR1 is MNHEY, CDR2 SMNVEV, per germline (reference sequence). The CDR3 loop spans 16 amino acids. The CDR3: CASSPPTPYSYNEQFF. CDR3 nucleotides: TGTGCCAGCAGTCCCCCTACACCATACTCCTACAATGAGCAGTTCTTC.

J is TRBJ2-7 and V is TRBV13, with unresolved D. V lost 0 bases, J lost 4 bases, and 7 bases lay in between. The germline V gene encodes CDR1 PRHDT and CDR2 FYEKMQ (reference sequence). The CDR3 sequence is 13 residues long. The CDR3 protein is CASSLGIRYEQYF. The CDR3 DNA is TGTGCCAGCAGCTTAGGAATCCGGTACGAGCAGTACTTC.

This sequence joins TRBV6-5 and TRBJ1-1; 9 nucleotides agree with TRBD1. Trimming took 0 bases from V and 5 from J; bases not matched to a gene: 1. Germline CDR1 reads MNHEY; CDR2 reads SVGAGI. CDR3 length: 14 residues. The CDR3 is CASSYSTGGTEAFF. In DNA form, the CDR3 reads TGTGCCAGCAGTTACTCGACAGGGGGGACTGAAGCTTTCTTT.

A few counts support this clonotype. The chain links TRBV12-3 or TRBV12-4 to TRBJ2-2; D uncertain. This CDR3 is built from 16 residues. V lost 6 bases, J lost 3 bases, and 17 bases lay in between. Written as DNA, the CDR3 is TGTGCCAGCAGCCCCAATAAAGGCTCCTACACCGGGGAGCTGTTTTTT. Translating gives CASSPNKGSYTGELFF.

The V gene is TRBV28, the J gene TRBJ1-5, with TRBD1 as a possible D gene (5 bases). Per germline, CDR1 MDHEN and CDR2 SYDVKM. This CDR3 region has 16 residues. V was cut by 8 bases and J by 2 bases, with 19 bases left in between. CDR3: CASRQGVRYCNQPQHF. In DNA, the CDR3 is TGTGCCAGCCGGCAGGGAGTGCGGTACTGCAATCAGCCCCAGCATTTT.

This clonotype was recorded at least ten times. The gene calls are TRBV6-5 and TRBJ2-1; no clear D. Germline assignment: CDR1 MNHEY and CDR2 SVGAGI. The CDR3 has 13 amino acids. Trimming took off 0 bases at V and 4 bases at J, with 4 bases between the two ends. The CDR3 DNA sequence: TGTGCCAGCAGTTACTCTCAATACAATGAGCAGTTCTTC. It translates to CASSYSQYNEQFF.

The chain is built from TRBV6-5 and TRBJ2-3, with no clear D. Trimming pared 2 bases from V and 0 bases from J, leaving 12 bases between. The CDR3 loop spans 16 amino acids. CDR1 and CDR2 from the germline V gene are MNHEY and SVGAGI. The CDR3, as DNA: TGTGCCAGCAGTTACATCGAGTTTGGAAGCACAGATACGCAGTATTTT. As protein: CASSYIEFGSTDTQYF.

This clonotype was seen a handful of times. The chain couples TRBV27 to TRBJ2-3; D is unresolved. The CDR3 length is 13 residues. The germline V and J ends were trimmed by 4 bases and 6 bases, with 11 bases remaining between them. The germline gives CDR1 MNHEY, CDR2 SMNVEV (reference sequence). In nucleotides, the CDR3 is TGTGCCAGCAGTTACGCCCGCTTCGATACGCAGTATTTT. Amino acids: CASSYARFDTQYF.

The chain recombines TRBV15 with TRBJ1-3; D call uncertain. Germline V gives CDR1 LNHNV, CDR2 YYDKDF (reference sequence). The length of the CDR3 is 16 residues. V lost 0 bases to trimming and J lost 2 bases, with 11 bases between them. CDR3 loop: CATSREGEGPGNTIYF. CDR3 bases: TGTGCCACCAGCAGAGAGGGAGAGGGTCCTGGAAACACCATATATTTT. Full variable domain (remainder filled in from reference TRBV15 and TRBJ1-3): DAMVIQNPRYQVTQFGKPVTLSCSQTLNHNVMYWYQQKSSQAPKLLFHYYDKDFNNEADTPDNFQSRRPNTSFCFLDIRSPGLGDTAMYLCATSREGEGPGNTIYFGEGSWLTVV.

J is TRBJ2-1 and V is TRBV5-8; D is ambiguous. Per germline, CDR1 SGHTS and CDR2 YDEGEE. The V end was cut by 4 bases, the J end by 11 bases, with 10 bases between. CDR3 size: 11 residues. In DNA, the CDR3 is TGTGCCAGCAGCCCAGACCGAAAGCAGTTCTTC. It translates to CASSPDRKQFF.

The rearrangement uses TRBV2 and TRBJ1-5; TRBD1 is a possible D gene (5 bases). Trimming stripped 5 bases from V and 2 bases from J, with 13 bases between. Germline CDR1 SNHLY, CDR2 FYNNEI. The length of the CDR3 is 15 residues. As DNA, the CDR3 is TGTGCCAGCAGTCCCCCAGGGCCGGGCAATCAGCCCCAGCATTTT. This encodes CASSPPGPGNQPQHF.

V gene TRBV20-1 combines with J gene TRBJ1-5, with D possibly matching TRBD1 (6 bases). Trimming took 5 bases from V and 8 from J, leaving 16 bases between them. Per the germline V gene, CDR1 is DFQATT and CDR2 is SNEGSKA (reference sequence). This CDR3 has 13 amino acids. For the CDR3, the DNA is TGCAGTGCTCGTACGGGGGGCTCAGAGCCCCAGCATTTT. This sequence encodes CSARTGGSEPQHF.